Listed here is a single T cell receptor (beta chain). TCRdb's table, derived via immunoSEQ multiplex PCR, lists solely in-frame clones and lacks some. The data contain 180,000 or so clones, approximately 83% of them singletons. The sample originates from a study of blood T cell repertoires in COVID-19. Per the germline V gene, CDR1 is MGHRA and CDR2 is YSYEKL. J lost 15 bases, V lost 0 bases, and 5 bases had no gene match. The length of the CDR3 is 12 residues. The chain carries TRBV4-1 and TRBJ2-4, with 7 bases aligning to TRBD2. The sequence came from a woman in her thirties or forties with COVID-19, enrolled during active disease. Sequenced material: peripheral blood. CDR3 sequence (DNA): TGCGCCAGCAGCCAAGATGGAGCGGGGAGGTACTTC. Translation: CASSQDGAGRYF.